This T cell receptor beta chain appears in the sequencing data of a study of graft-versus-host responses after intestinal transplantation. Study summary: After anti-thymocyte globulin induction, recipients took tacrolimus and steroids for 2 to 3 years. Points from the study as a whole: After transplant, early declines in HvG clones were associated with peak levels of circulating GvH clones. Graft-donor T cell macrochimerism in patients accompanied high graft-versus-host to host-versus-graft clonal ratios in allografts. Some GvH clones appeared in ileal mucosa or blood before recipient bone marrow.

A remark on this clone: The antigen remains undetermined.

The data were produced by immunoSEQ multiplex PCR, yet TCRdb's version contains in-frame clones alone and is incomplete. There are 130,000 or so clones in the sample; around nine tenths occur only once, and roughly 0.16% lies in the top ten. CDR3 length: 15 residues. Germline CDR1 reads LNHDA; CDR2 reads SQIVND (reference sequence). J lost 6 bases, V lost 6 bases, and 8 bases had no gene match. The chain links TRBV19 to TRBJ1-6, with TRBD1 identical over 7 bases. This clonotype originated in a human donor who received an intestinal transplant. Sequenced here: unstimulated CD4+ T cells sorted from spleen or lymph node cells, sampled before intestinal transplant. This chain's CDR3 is CASSKPGQPNSPLHF. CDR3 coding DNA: TGTGCCAGTAGCAAACCGGGACAGCCTAATTCACCCCTCCACTTT.